A selection of T cell receptor beta chains follows, all from one sample in a study of blood T cell repertoires in COVID-19. Sequenced by immunoSEQ multiplex PCR; TCRdb stores in-frame clones only, minus some. The sample comprises some 83,000 clones, less than 90% of which are singletons, and roughly a sixth rests with the top ten. The sample taken for sequencing was peripheral blood. Every receptor here comes from an older man in a cohort sampled during active COVID-19. The CDR3 runs from the conserved cysteine through the conserved F or W. A D gene is named only where the DNA matches it firmly. A clone size is listed for some rows: how often the clone was seen (once, few, many), or a class if it is expanded.

TRBJ2-2,TRBV3-1/TRBV3-2,NA,NA,CASRKEWQGVGELFF,TGTGCCAGCAGGAAAGAGTGGCAGGGCGTCGGGGAGCTGTTTTTT
TRBJ2-5,TRBV7-2,NA,TRBD2,CASSRQSGGQETQYF,TGTGCCAGCAGCAGACAGAGCGGGGGGCAAGAGACCCAGTACTTC
TRBJ2-7,TRBV5-8,NA,NA,CASSLGSRQAHYEQYF,TGTGCCAGCAGCTTAGGTTCGAGACAGGCCCACTACGAGCAGTACTTC
TRBJ1-2,TRBV27,NA,TRBD1,CASSAETGGRGYTF,TGTGCCAGCAGTGCCGAAACAGGGGGTCGGGGCTACACCTTC
TRBJ1-5,TRBV7-2,NA,TRBD1,CASSRQGDQPQHF,TGTGCCAGCAGCCGACAGGGCGATCAGCCCCAGCATTTT
TRBJ2-7,TRBV18,NA,NA,CASSPRRGQSTNEQYF,TGTGCCAGCTCACCAAGGAGGGGGCAGAGTACCAACGAGCAGTACTTC
TRBJ1-2,TRBV5-1,NA,NA,CASSPEKGDTYGYTF,TGCGCCAGCAGCCCCGAGAAGGGGGACACCTATGGCTACACCTTC
TRBJ1-1,TRBV6-5,few,NA,CASSYGDTRGTEAFF,TGTGCCAGCAGTTACGGGGACACCAGGGGTACTGAAGCTTTCTTT
TRBJ2-5,TRBV7-2,NA,NA,CASSRKRGIQETQYF,TGTGCCAGCAGCCGCAAACGGGGGATCCAAGAGACCCAGTACTTC
TRBJ1-3,TRBV5-1,NA,NA,CASSLAGPRNSRQPASGNTIYF,TGCGCCAGCAGCTTGGCTGGGCCGCGAAATTCAAGACAGCCGGCCTCTGGAAACACCATATATTTT
TRBJ2-1,TRBV29-1,NA,NA,CSASQGGSYNEQFF,TGCAGCGCCAGTCAGGGGGGATCCTACAATGAGCAGTTCTTC
TRBJ2-3,TRBV7-2,NA,NA,CASSDRFWRGNTDTQYF,TGTGCCAGCAGCGACAGATTCTGGCGGGGAAACACAGATACGCAGTATTTT
TRBJ2-5,TRBV4-1,NA,TRBD2,CASSQDPGGETQYF,TGCGCCAGCAGCCAAGATCCGGGAGGAGAGACCCAGTACTTC
TRBJ2-7,TRBV7-9,NA,NA,CASSLQGSAVYEQYF,TGTGCCAGCAGCCTACAGGGTTCGGCAGTCTACGAGCAGTACTTC
TRBJ2-5,TRBV5-5,NA,TRBD2,CASSSSGVETQYF,TGTGCCAGCAGCTCTAGCGGGGTGGAGACCCAGTACTTC
TRBJ1-2,TRBV5-6,NA,TRBD1,CASSWGQREGGYTF,TGTGCCAGCAGCTGGGGACAGCGTGAGGGAGGCTACACCTTC
TRBJ2-5,TRBV5-1,NA,TRBD2,CASSSPGGGTETQYF,TGCGCCAGCAGCTCCCCGGGGGGGGGCACAGAGACCCAGTACTTC
TRBJ2-3,TRBV6-4,NA,NA,CASSAGRPDTQYF,TGTGCCAGCAGCGCAGGGCGACCAGATACGCAGTATTTT
TRBJ2-1,TRBV6-5,NA,TRBD2,CASQGLGADEQFF,TGTGCCAGCCAGGGACTAGGGGCCGATGAGCAGTTCTTC
TRBJ2-3,TRBV24-1,NA,NA,CATSDLPLAGLSTDTQYF,TGTGCCACCAGTGATCTACCCCTGGCAGGGCTTAGCACAGATACGCAGTATTTT
TRBJ1-4,TRBV6-5,NA,NA,CASSPDREKLFF,TGTGCCAGCAGCCCAGACAGGGAAAAACTGTTTTTT
TRBJ2-2,TRBV2,NA,NA,CASSESGGRELFF,TGTGCCAGCAGCGAGTCTGGGGGCCGGGAGCTGTTTTTT
TRBJ2-4,TRBV3-1/TRBV3-2,NA,NA,CASSQDNRVWGGRFNIQYF,TGTGCCAGCAGCCAAGACAACAGGGTTTGGGGGGGCAGATTTAACATTCAGTACTTC
TRBJ1-2,TRBV12-3/TRBV12-4,NA,NA,CASSPRTDYGYTF,TGTGCCAGCAGTCCCAGAACCGACTATGGCTACACCTTC
TRBJ2-3,TRBV6-5,NA,TRBD1,CASSSQGAFPDTQYF,TGTGCCAGCAGTTCACAGGGGGCGTTTCCAGATACGCAGTATTTT
TRBJ2-3,TRBV9,NA,NA,CASSVAPRDTQYF,TGTGCCAGCAGCGTAGCCCCACGGGATACGCAGTATTTT
TRBJ2-4,TRBV5-6,NA,TRBD1,CASYGQGSRNIQYF,TGTGCCAGCTATGGACAGGGGAGTAGGAACATTCAGTACTTC
TRBJ2-7,TRBV5-6,NA,NA,CASSFTGTSYEQYF,TGTGCCAGCAGCTTCACAGGTACCTCCTACGAGCAGTACTTC
TRBJ2-7,TRBV6-5,NA,NA,CASSTRFEQYF,TGTGCCAGCAGTACTAGATTTGAGCAGTACTTC
TRBJ1-2,TRBV10-3,few,NA,CAIRATYGDYGYTF,TGTGCCATCAGAGCGACCTACGGGGACTATGGCTACACCTTC
TRBJ2-5,TRBV19,once,TRBD1,CASKRDRGRETQYF,TGTGCCAGTAAAAGGGACAGGGGAAGAGAGACCCAGTACTTC
TRBJ2-5,TRBV27,NA,TRBD1,CASSFRQGQETQYF,TGTGCCAGCAGTTTCCGACAGGGTCAAGAGACCCAGTACTTC
TRBJ2-1,TRBV3-1/TRBV3-2,NA,TRBD2,CASSQELAGGNEQFF,TGTGCCAGCAGCCAAGAACTAGCGGGGGGGAATGAGCAGTTCTTC
TRBJ2-2,TRBV11-2,few,NA,CASSPAGTGELFF,TGTGCCAGCAGCCCCGCGGGCACCGGGGAGCTGTTTTTT
TRBJ1-4,TRBV2,NA,NA,CASSLRTNPGEKLFF,TGTGCCAGCAGCCTAAGGACGAACCCGGGGGAAAAACTGTTTTTT
TRBJ2-5,TRBV18,NA,TRBD1,CASSSSGTGEETQYF,TGTGCCAGCTCATCCTCCGGGACAGGGGAAGAGACCCAGTACTTC
TRBJ1-1,TRBV6-5,few,NA,CASSANRAEAFF,TGTGCCAGCAGCGCGAACAGGGCTGAAGCTTTCTTT
TRBJ1-1,TRBV7-8,NA,NA,CASSLRGSLTTEAFF,TGTGCCAGCAGCTTACGGGGGAGTCTGACCACTGAAGCTTTCTTT
TRBJ1-4,TRBV6-5,NA,NA,CASSYGGQLNEKLFF,TGTGCCAGCAGTTACGGCGGGCAACTCAACGAAAAACTGTTTTTT
TRBJ2-3,TRBV24-1,NA,NA,CATSDTASTDTQYF,TGTGCCACCAGTGACACTGCTAGCACAGATACGCAGTATTTT
TRBJ2-3,TRBV7-2,NA,TRBD2,CASSLAAQRGGTDTQYF,TGTGCCAGCAGCTTAGCGGCCCAGCGGGGGGGCACAGATACGCAGTATTTT
TRBJ1-1,TRBV7-9,NA,NA,CARRGKETEAFF,TGTGCCAGGAGAGGGAAGGAAACTGAAGCTTTCTTT
TRBJ1-1,TRBV18,NA,NA,CASSVGVNTEAFF,TGTGCCAGCTCAGTAGGGGTTAACACTGAAGCTTTCTTT
TRBJ1-1,TRBV4-3,NA,NA,CASSQVAENTEAFF,TGCGCCAGCAGCCAAGTAGCCGAGAACACTGAAGCTTTCTTT
TRBJ1-1,TRBV7-3,NA,NA,CASSFDSSNTEAFF,TGTGCCAGCAGCTTTGACAGCTCTAACACTGAAGCTTTCTTT
TRBJ1-1,TRBV5-4,once,TRBD1,CASSLRTGGTEAFF,TGTGCCAGCAGCTTAAGAACAGGGGGCACTGAAGCTTTCTTT
TRBJ1-1,TRBV18,NA,TRBD1,CASSPIGQGQDTEAFF,TGTGCCAGCTCACCCATCGGACAGGGGCAAGACACTGAAGCTTTCTTT
TRBJ2-5,TRBV6-6,NA,TRBD2,CASSYPLAGGQETQYF,TGTGCCAGCAGTTACCCGCTAGCGGGGGGCCAAGAGACCCAGTACTTC
TRBJ1-3,TRBV29-1,NA,NA,CSVVSEGSGNTIYF,TGCAGCGTTGTTAGCGAGGGCTCTGGAAACACCATATATTTT
TRBJ1-1,TRBV3-1/TRBV3-2,NA,TRBD1,CASSQTGQGNRAFF,TGTGCCAGCAGCCAGACGGGACAGGGTAACCGAGCTTTCTTT
TRBJ1-1,TRBV5-1,NA,NA,CASSLVAGSVGTEAFF,TGCGCCAGCAGCTTGGTGGCAGGGTCCGTCGGGACTGAAGCTTTCTTT
TRBJ2-5,TRBV19,NA,NA,CASSITDSQETQYF,TGTGCCAGTAGTATAACGGACAGCCAAGAGACCCAGTACTTC
TRBJ2-3,TRBV6-5,NA,NA,CASSRGTDTQYF,TGTGCCAGCAGCAGGGGAACAGATACGCAGTATTTT